This T cell receptor (beta chain) is drawn from a study of shared clonotypes between healthy human individuals. Notes on the study in general: Shared clonotypes across all four donors exceeded non-shared ones in generation probability. Across a few donors, naive CD4 shared 5% to 5.5%, naive CD8 over 3%, memory CD4 roughly 2.5%, memory CD8 over 0.3%. An expected dependence of interdonor clonotype sharing on sequencing depth was noted.

Regarding this clone: Its antigen is unidentified.

With 6 bases removed from V and 2 bases from J, the gap between germline ends came to 14 bases. Germline CDR1 is MDHEN and CDR2 is SYDVKM. There are 15 residues in the CDR3. Donors were healthy HIV-negative adults without recently reported acute infections or vaccinations. This table comes from immunoSEQ multiplex PCR, and its TCRdb copy is limited to in-frame clones, with some not included. The table shows approximately 400,000 clones, with roughly 96% occurring only once. The genes are TRBV28 and TRBJ2-1, with D maybe TRBD2 (7 bases). Sequencing was carried out using memory CD8+ T cells sorted from blood. Subset noted: CD45RO+ cells pooled with CCR7-negative TemRA cells. The receptor's source is a young man in good health. CDR3 in DNA: TGTGCCAGCAGCGAGGGGGGAGGGCCCTACAATGAGCAGTTCTTC. Its translation: CASSEGGGPYNEQFF. Combining the CDR3 with reference TRBV28 and TRBJ2-1 gives the whole variable domain DVKVTQSSRYLVKRTGEKVFLECVQDMDHENMFWYRQDPGLGLRLIYFSYDVKMKEKGDIPEGYSVSREKKERFSLILESASTNQTSMYLCASSEGGGPYNEQFFGPGTRLTVL.